This T cell receptor (beta chain) originates from a study of blood T cells in healthy people across ages. PCR was performed a second time for about 6 to 12 cycles using a sample-barcoded 5' primer and a J-beta primer mix. MiXCR was run by TCRdb on the 5' RACE reads, yielding one entry per CDR3 protein. This table holds under 800,000 distinct CDR3 sequences, 43% found once. For this clonotype: Its specificity is unknown.

Germline values: CDR1 DFQATT, CDR2 SNEGSKA (reference sequence). The CDR3 loop spans 13 amino acids. Trimming removed 0 bases from V and 5 bases from J, with 10 bases in between. Study observations and caveats: Measured against age, TCR beta diversity per million T cells decreased in a roughly linear manner.

The sequence derives from a woman aged 55-75 years in good health. Sequencing used blood. This chain connects TRBV20-1 to TRBJ2-5; D is unresolved. The CDR3: CSARDIGTETQYF. The CDR3 DNA reads TGCAGTGCTAGAGATATAGGTACCGAGACCCAGTACTTC.